This T cell receptor (beta chain) derives from a study of T cell responses to AZD1222 COVID-19 vaccine. V lost 5 bases and J lost 2; bases outside the gene matches: 6. Germline loops: CDR1 LNHDA, CDR2 SQIVND (reference sequence). The CDR3 is 14 amino acids. The protocol was immunoSEQ multiplex PCR, while the TCRdb copy is restricted to in-frame clones and leaves out a portion. The sample yields about 56,000 clones, about 88% seen once. The starting material was peripheral blood, obtained 28 days after the second AZD1222 dose. The TCR sequence derives from an adult who received the AZD1222 COVID-19 vaccine. V usage is TRBV19 and J usage is TRBJ2-7; 7 bases fit TRBD1. CDR3 DNA sequence: TGTGCCAGTAGTCCTTGGACAGGACCCTACGAGCAGTACTTC. This codes for CASSPWTGPYEQYF.